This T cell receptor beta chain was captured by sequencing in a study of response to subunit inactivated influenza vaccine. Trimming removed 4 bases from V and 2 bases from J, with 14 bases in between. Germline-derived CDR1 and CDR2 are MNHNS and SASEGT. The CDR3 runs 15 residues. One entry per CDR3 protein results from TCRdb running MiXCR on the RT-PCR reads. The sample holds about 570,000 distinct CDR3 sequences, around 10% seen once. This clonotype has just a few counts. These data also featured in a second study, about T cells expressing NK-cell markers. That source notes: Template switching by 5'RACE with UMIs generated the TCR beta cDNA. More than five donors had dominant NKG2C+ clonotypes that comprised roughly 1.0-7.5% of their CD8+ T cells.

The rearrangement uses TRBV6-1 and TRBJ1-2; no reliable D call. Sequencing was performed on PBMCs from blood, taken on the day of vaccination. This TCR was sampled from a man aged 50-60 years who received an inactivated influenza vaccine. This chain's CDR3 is CASSADGDLNYGYTF. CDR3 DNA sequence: TGTGCCAGCAGTGCGGACGGCGACTTAAACTATGGCTACACCTTC.